The source of this T cell receptor (beta chain) is a study of identical twins. Overall study results and limits: Invariant MAIT and iNKT cells could partly confound zero-insertion analyses.

V was pared by 0 bases and J by 3 bases, with 7 bases of the junction left unmatched. The CDR3 is 17 amino acids. The germline gives CDR1 MNHEY, CDR2 SVGAGI. This clonotype occurred a few times. Its antigen is as yet unknown. One entry per CDR3 protein, called by TCRdb with MiXCR from the 5' RACE reads. This repertoire shows roughly 490,000 distinct CDR3 sequences, roughly an eighth found once; its top ten account for around 0.98%. These records were also assigned to another study, of yellow fever vaccine responses in identical twins. That work states: Reportedly, twins' vaccine T cell responses looked partly convergent and partly personalized.

The sequence was collected from a woman under 30 in good health. The gene calls are TRBV6-5 and TRBJ2-5; 10 bases line up with TRBD2. Input material: CD4+ T cells sorted from blood. CDR3 sequence: CASSYSRLAGDEETQYF. CDR3 DNA: TGTGCCAGCAGTTACTCGCGGCTAGCGGGGGATGAAGAGACCCAGTACTTC.